This paragraph reports one TCR beta chain. There is no known antigen for this receptor. The record has no base qualities; no much larger clone is one base away. Measured from the cysteine to the phenylalanine, the CDR3 is 15 residues long. The only DNA kept is the CDR3, 45 bases in frame from the first base. V lost 3 bases and J lost 5 bases, and the count of bases not matched to a germline gene is 7. According to the germline V gene, CDR1 reads LGHNA and CDR2 reads YSLEER. Each collaborating institution followed its own protocols to collect whole blood in K2EDTA tubes. For TCRbeta analysis, collaborator samples were shipped as frozen whole blood, as isolated PBMCs, or as DNA extracted from either sample type. The data are from a study of blood T cell repertoires in COVID-19 (dated by TCRdb to the early 2020s). About the full investigation: Samples from collaborators originated in the United States, Italy and Spain and spanned both the acute and convalescent phases of COVID-19. The samples were drawn from the first 160 participants of the ongoing ImmuneRACE study and from roughly 1,300 subjects provided by 6 global collaborators. HLA class I and class II types, where available, came from metadata supplied by the sample provider rather than from assay-based typing. Nearly every sample came with metadata listing a de-identified subject ID, COVID-19 status, age in years and sex. The prospective study material was composed of cDNA or gDNA derived from T cells, B-cell-depleted T cells, or PBMCs. The dataset comprised deeply sampled blood TCRbeta repertoires from subjects exposed to, actively infected with, or recovered from COVID-19. A freely available public database, intended as a resource for researchers studying the immune response to SARS-CoV-2, is where the repertoires were released. The investigation overall reported the following: The quantity of clinical and demographic metadata differed by source and by participant and was supplied without curation.

The immunoSEQ Assay, a bias-controlled multiplex PCR, was used to amplify TCRbeta CDR3 regions from genomic DNA. The published analysis was carried out like this. Nucleated cell counts per sample were estimated from amplification of reference gene primers within the assay. To quantify the absolute abundance of each unique TCRbeta CDR3 rearrangement, sequence reads were collapsed and filtered. For each sample, productive Simpson clonality was calculated by taking the square root of Simpson's diversity index across productive rearrangements. The clones in this table, taken by TCRdb from immuneACCESS, are in-frame only. Not every clone is retained; where verified, under half of the shortfall comes from an unresolved V gene, and the cause of the rest is unknown. The DNA was the basis for D and trimming; V, J and clone size are from that table. For this sample the table gives 380,000 or so clones, of which around 90% were detected only once. The ten biggest clones cover 1.2% of the sample.

The origin of this receptor is a man aged 40-49 years with acute or convalescent COVID-19. The sequence joins TRBV4-3 to TRBJ2-5, with 9 bases aligning to TRBD1. Sequenced sample: peripheral blood. The CDR3 region has the sequence CASSHGTGFGETQYF. The DNA reads TGCGCCAGCAGCCATGGGACAGGGTTCGGGGAGACCCAGTACTTC.